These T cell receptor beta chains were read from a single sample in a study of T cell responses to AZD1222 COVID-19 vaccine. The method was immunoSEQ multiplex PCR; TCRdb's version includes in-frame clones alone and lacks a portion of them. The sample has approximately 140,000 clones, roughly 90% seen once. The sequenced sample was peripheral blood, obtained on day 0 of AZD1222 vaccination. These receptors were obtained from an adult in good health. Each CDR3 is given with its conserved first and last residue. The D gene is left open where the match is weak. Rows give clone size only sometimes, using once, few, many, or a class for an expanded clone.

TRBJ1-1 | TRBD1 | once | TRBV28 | TGTGCCAGCAGCCGACAGGGATGGACTGAAGCTTTCTTT | CASSRQGWTEAFF
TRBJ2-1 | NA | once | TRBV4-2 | TGTGCCAGCAGCCCTCGGCGGGGGCACTACAATGAGCAGTTCTTC | CASSPRRGHYNEQFF
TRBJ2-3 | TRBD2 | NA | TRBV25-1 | TGTGCCAGCAGTGATCGCCTAGCGGGGACTACAGATACGCAGTATTTT | CASSDRLAGTTDTQYF
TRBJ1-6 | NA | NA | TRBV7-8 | TGTGCCAGCAGCTTAGATTTGAAGAACACCCTCCACTTT | CASSLDLKNTLHF
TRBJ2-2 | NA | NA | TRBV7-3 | TGTGCCAGCAGCCCCCAGGGCCTTCCCGGGGAGCTGTTTTTT | CASSPQGLPGELFF
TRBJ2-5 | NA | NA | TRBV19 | TGTGCCAGTAGCCATAACTACGGACAGAACCAAGAGACCCAGTACTTC | CASSHNYGQNQETQYF
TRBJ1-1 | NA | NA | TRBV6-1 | TGTGCCAGCAGTGAAATTAGTCTTGGGGGCGCGGACACTGAAGCTTTCTTT | CASSEISLGGADTEAFF
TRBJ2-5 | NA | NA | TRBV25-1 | TGTGCCAGCAGTGGACGGTTAAAGGGGACCCAGTACTTC | CASSGRLKGTQYF
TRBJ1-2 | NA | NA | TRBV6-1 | TGTGCCAGCAGTGAATCCTGGTTCAATGTTGGCTACACCTTC | CASSESWFNVGYTF
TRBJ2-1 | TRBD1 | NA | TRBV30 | TGTGCCTGGAGCCAGGGGGCTACTAATGAGCAGTTCTTC | CAWSQGATNEQFF
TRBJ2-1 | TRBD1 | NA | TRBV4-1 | TGCGCCAGCAGCCTAGGGGGCCTTGAGCAGTTCTTC | CASSLGGLEQFF
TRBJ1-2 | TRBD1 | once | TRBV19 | TGTGCCAGTAGACAAACAGGGGTTGGCTATGGCTACACCTTC | CASRQTGVGYGYTF
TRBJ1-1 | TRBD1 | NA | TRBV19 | TGTGCCAGTACCCCACCGGGACAGTTCACTGAAGCTTTCTTT | CASTPPGQFTEAFF
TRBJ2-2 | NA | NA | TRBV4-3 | TGCGCCAGCAGCCAAGTTGTTAGACAGGAGCCTATAGAGCGGGCCGGGGAGCTGTTTTTT | CASSQVVRQEPIERAGELFF
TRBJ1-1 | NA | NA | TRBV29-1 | TGCAGCGTTGAAGATCCCGCACAGGTGTTTGAAGCTTTCTTT | CSVEDPAQVFEAFF
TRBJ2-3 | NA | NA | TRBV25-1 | TGTGCCACAGGGGCGGGGGTCCCAGATACGCAGTATTTT | CATGAGVPDTQYF
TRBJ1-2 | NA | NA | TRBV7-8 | TGTGCCAGCAGCTTAGCAAGGGCCCCCGGGGCTGCTGGCTACACCTTC | CASSLARAPGAAGYTF
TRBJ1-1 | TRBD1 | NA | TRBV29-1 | TGCAGCGTTGAAGATCACGGGACAGGGGCTGAAGCTTTCTTT | CSVEDHGTGAEAFF
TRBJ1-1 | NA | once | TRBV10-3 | TGTGCCACCGTGGGGCTGGGCCACACTGAAGCTTTCTTT | CATVGLGHTEAFF
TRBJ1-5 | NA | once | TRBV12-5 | TGTGCTAGTGGTTTTGGAATCGGGGGCAATCAGCCCCAGCATTTT | CASGFGIGGNQPQHF
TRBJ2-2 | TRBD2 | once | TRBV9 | TGTGCCAGCAGCAGGGGGACTAGCAGCGGGGAGCTGTTTTTT | CASSRGTSSGELFF
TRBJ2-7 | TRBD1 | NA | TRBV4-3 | TGCGCCAGCAGCCAGGGACAGAGCGTTACGTACGAGCAGTACTTC | CASSQGQSVTYEQYF
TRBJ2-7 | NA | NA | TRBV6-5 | TGTGCCAGCAGCGGGCAGGGAGGAGGCGAGCAGTACTTC | CASSGQGGGEQYF
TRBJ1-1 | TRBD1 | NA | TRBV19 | TGTGCCAGTAGTCCCCATCGGACAGGGTCTTTTGGGAACACTGAAGCTTTCTTT | CASSPHRTGSFGNTEAFF